This TCR beta chain is from a study of cytomegalovirus exposure and HLA in healthy donors (dated by TCRdb to about 2017). In terms of the full investigation: An earlier analysis of a few hundred of the donors reported approximately 260 Gb of sequence data and 117 million unique TCR beta sequences obtained from some 200 million T cells. In a later genetic analysis, genome-wide SNP genotypes for about 55% of the roughly 700 donors were used, and that subset was treated as a discovery cohort. An early release covering roughly 600 HLA-typed donors comprised 300 to 350 gigabases of sequencing data and around 80 million unique TCR sequences. The study used immunosequencing to profile the T cell repertoires of approximately 650 subjects and linked those repertoires to cytomegalovirus serostatus. A separate validation cohort of 100 to 150 different subjects was used in addition to the roughly 700-subject first cohort. On average, roughly 240,000 unique TCR beta nucleotide sequences were sequenced per donor among roughly 430 genotyped donors of the cohort, with about 19% of those sequences being non-productive. Class I and class II HLA loci were covered by the typing at four-digit resolution. High-throughput TCR immunosequencing, statistical association of individual TCRs with disease status, and machine learning were combined to predict cytomegalovirus infection status. Four to six DR-DQ haplotypes were handled as single units for association and clustering, since linkage in the cohort was strong. A later analysis re-examined previously published TCR beta repertoires from just over 650 donors and added high-resolution HLA genotyping to investigate patterns of TCR occurrence. The number of typed donors differed by locus: roughly 620-640 for A, B, C, DRB1 and DQB1; 500 to 550 for DQA1; approximately 600 for DPA1; and about 450 for DPB1. All discovery cohort repertoires had been generated using a single sequencing platform. Alongside the repertoire data, information on donor age, sex, ethnicity and CMV serostatus was compiled. The genetic ancestry cluster associated with self-reported Caucasian donors included around four fifths of the 350 to 500 genotyped donors. Rather than using new phenotypic data, the later analysis identified candidate immune exposures from TCR beta sequences and from how often those sequences occurred across donors. In an earlier analysis of roughly 540 of the donors, high-throughput TCR beta sequencing was used to judge whether each TCR beta V gene segment behaved as functional or pseudogenic. The study aimed to test whether signatures of past pathogen exposure could be identified by cataloging public T cell receptors.

From cysteine to phenylalanine, the CDR3 is 17 amino acids long. Of the read, only the CDR3 DNA is kept; its 51 bases are in frame from base 1. Here V drops 0 bases and J drops 5 bases, and the junction holds 10 bases not matched to any gene. The germline V gene yields SGHRS for CDR1 and YFSETQ for CDR2. Library creation used the immunoSEQ multiplex PCR assay. The multiplex PCR relied on a mix of 60 forward primers for TCR Vbeta segments and 13 reverse primers for TCR Jbeta segments. A multiplex PCR assay on genomic DNA amplified the CDR3 region of rearranged TCR beta genes. Amplified TCR beta libraries were sequenced as 87-base-pair reads on the Illumina HiSeq System. On the authors' methods: Across the 500 to 700 repertoires, a later analysis counted 75 million to 90 million unique TCR beta chains, 8.5 million to 12 million of which were shared by at least two donors. Raw reads were error-corrected and collapsed into unique sequences with a nearest-neighbor algorithm that merged closely related sequences to remove PCR and sequencing errors. Alignment of CDR3 sequences to IMGT reference sequences was used to assign V, D and J gene segments. Each retained sequence needed at least a six-nucleotide match to both a V gene segment and a J gene segment. A rearrangement counted as productive if the CDR3 had no stop codons and remained in frame with V and J, and every other rearrangement counted as non-productive. Following IMGT convention, CDR3 was defined as the stretch from the second conserved V-encoded cysteine up to the conserved J-encoded phenylalanine. In an earlier analysis of more than 550 of the donors, sequences lacking an unambiguous match to a single V gene segment were excluded. An earlier analysis of 587 of the donors called V segments functional above 56.7% productive rearrangements and segregating when the between-donor standard deviation exceeded 5%. A statistical classification framework was developed to diagnose cytomegalovirus status using the catalog of TCR beta chain sequences. A later analysis assigned V and J genes by comparing TCR nucleotide sequences with IMGT/GENE-DB human TR gene sequences. A later analysis assigned CDR3 sequences and most-parsimonious VDJ recombination scenarios with the TCRdist pipeline. In a later analysis, every TCR beta chain was defined by the combination of its CDR3 amino acid sequence and its V-gene family, and reads without a unique V-gene family were dropped. To address suspected cross-contamination and a sequencing artifact, a later analysis removed under 600 highly shared, low-generation-probability nucleotide sequences. For each public chain, a later analysis derived a clonal expansion index from normalized ranks of inferred template counts within each repertoire. In a later analysis, generation probabilities were computed with a VDJ recombination model fitted to out-of-frame rearrangements, and the resulting probabilities were checked against IGoR. Hypergeometric tests were used in a later analysis to score TCR-TCR, TCR-HLA and TCR-CMV co-occurrence, with a repertoire-size bias correction applied to the TCR pairs. A later analysis estimated false discovery rates by permuting HLA or CMV assignments 20 times. In a later analysis, co-occurring TCRs were grouped using DBSCAN, and TCRdist sequence similarity was added for clustering within HLA-allele-positive subsets. Repertoires with fewer than 30,000 or more than 120,000 public chains, plus five repertoires with anomalous nucleotide sharing, were excluded from co-occurrence clustering. The immuneACCESS repertoire file appears here via TCRdb, limited to in-frame rearrangements. These files lack a portion of the clones; in checked studies, under half of the deficit traces to unresolved V genes, and the cause of the others is not known. D and trimming were read from the DNA, whereas the V and J calls and clone size are those reported in that table. Recorded for this sample are about 140,000 clones; over 80% of them occurred a single time. The ten largest make up approximately 1.1% of the sample.

The paper as a whole reports these results and caveats: In a later genetic analysis, a missense DCLRE1C variant was associated with V-gene and J-gene trimming of TCR beta chains, and the association was replicated in an independent cohort. According to a later analysis, most CMV-associated TCR beta chains appeared to be HLA-restricted, and the HLA associations seemed to be driven largely by CMV exposure. When HLA alleles, especially DR and DQ, strongly co-occurred, TCR associations were difficult to assign to individual alleles. In the study, around 150 TCR beta chains were listed as associated with cytomegalovirus. This cohort had only TCR beta chains sequenced, and the lack of alpha or paired-chain data limited which features could be detected. Fewer than 20 rarely observed V segments, including chromosome 9 orphons, were excluded from the earlier analysis of several hundred of the donors because counts were too low. The sequencing pipeline was judged likely to have produced a cluster of highly shared sequence variants as a technical artifact. Some IMGT-functional V segments, including TRBV6-2 and TRBV6-3, could not be distinguished by the 87-base-pair reads and were therefore excluded. A later analysis associated 16,951 TCR beta sequences with specific HLA alleles at a false discovery rate of 0.05. According to a later genetic analysis, donors in an Asian-associated ancestry cluster had fewer N-insertions in productive TCRs than the approximately 670-donor mean. In vitro tests confirmed that a few of the cytomegalovirus-associated TCR beta chains recognize cytomegalovirus antigens. Several of the top co-occurrence clusters appeared to be linked to parvovirus B19, influenza, CMV and Epstein-Barr virus, according to a later analysis. An earlier analysis of around 500 of the donors showed that most TCR beta V segments appeared in productive rearrangements either about 87% or about 30% of the time, which broadly matched IMGT annotations. The authors suggested that the approach could potentially be extended to other disease states and immunological phenotypes. Presence/absence analyses assumed roughly uniform sequencing depth across donors, an assumption that may not hold. Most TCR sequences were seen in very few donors, while some public TCRs were found in many individuals. In a later analysis, the rate of TCR association differed among HLA loci, with DRB1 alleles having the most associated TCRs and HLA-C alleles having the fewest. A further reported finding was that TCR beta sequences accurately predicted the HLA-A and HLA-B alleles for most subjects in the first cohort. A later analysis found that HLA-associated TCR beta chains were more clonally expanded and had lower generation probabilities than equally common non-associated chains. Linkage disequilibrium might explain the correlated functional status among segregating V segments, but an unknown experimental factor could not be ruled out. HLA typing was unavailable for some donors at each locus, so association tests used only the typed subset. For the cohort, immune exposure information was limited to CMV serostatus. The classifier was reported to diagnose cytomegalovirus status with high specificity and sensitivity in both the original cohort and the validation cohort.

In total, roughly 710 healthy bone marrow donors made up the cohort. All cohort members were sampled while nominally healthy, although unrecorded immune exposures were likely present. The donor tested CMV seronegative and was one of the 352 seronegative cohort members. Every donor gave a peripheral blood sample, and the peripheral blood mononuclear cells from that sample were used for TCR beta sequencing. The Qiagen DNeasy Blood Extraction Kit was used to extract genomic DNA from the blood cell samples. About this clone itself: The clone's antigen remains unknown. No base quality values were provided; no much bigger clone lies one nucleotide off.

Sequencing used PBMCs. This clonotype was sampled from a female donor in good health and CMV-seronegative. The V gene is TRBV5-1 and the J gene is TRBJ2-5; 10 bases in the middle match TRBD1. The DNA is as follows: TGCGCCAGCAGCTTGGCGACCGGGGACAGGGGCCGGGAGACCCAGTACTTC. Translated, it gives CASSLATGDRGRETQYF. Outside the CDR3, residues come from the reference TRBV5-1 and TRBJ2-5 proteins, so the full variable domain is: KAGVTQTPRYLIKTRGQQVTLSCSPISGHRSVSWYQQTPGQGLQFLFEYFSETQRNKGNFPGRFSGRQFSNSRSEMNVSTLELGDSALYLCASSLATGDRGRETQYFGPGTRLLVL.